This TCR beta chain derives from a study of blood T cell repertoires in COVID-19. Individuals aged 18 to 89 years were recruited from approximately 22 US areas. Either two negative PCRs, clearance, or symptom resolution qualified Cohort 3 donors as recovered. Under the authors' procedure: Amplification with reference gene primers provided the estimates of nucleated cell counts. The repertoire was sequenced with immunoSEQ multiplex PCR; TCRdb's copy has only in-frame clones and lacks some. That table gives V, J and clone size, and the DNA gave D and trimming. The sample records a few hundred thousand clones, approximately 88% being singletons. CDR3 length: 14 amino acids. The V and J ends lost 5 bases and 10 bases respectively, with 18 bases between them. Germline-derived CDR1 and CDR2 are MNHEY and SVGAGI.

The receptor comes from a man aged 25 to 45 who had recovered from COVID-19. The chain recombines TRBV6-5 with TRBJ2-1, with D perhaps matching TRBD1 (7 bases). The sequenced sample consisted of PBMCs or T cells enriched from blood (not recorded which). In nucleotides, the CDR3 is TGTGCCAGCAGTCAGGGGGGTGTATTCGGCGAGCAGTTCTTC. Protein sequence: CASSQGGVFGEQFF.